What follows are 31 T cell receptor beta chains derived from one specimen sequenced in a study of blood T cells in healthy people across ages. Combining a sample-barcoded 5' primer with a J-beta primer mix, a second PCR ran for roughly 7 to 12 cycles. TCRdb reprocessed the 5' RACE reads via MiXCR and lists one record per CDR3 protein. This sample has hundreds of thousands of distinct CDR3 sequences; about 42% occur once, and the top ten carry about a fifth. Sequences were obtained from blood. The receptor source for this set is a man in his 60s in good health.

The sample holds a few counts of this clonotype. The chain links TRBV14 to TRBJ2-5; D unclear. The germline CDR1 and CDR2 sequences are SGHDN and FVKESK. This CDR3 is 13 amino acids long. The V end was cut by 5 bases, the J end by 4 bases, with 11 bases between. Here the CDR3 reads CASSMGLGETQYF. As DNA, the CDR3 is TGTGCCAGCAGCATGGGTTTAGGAGAGACCCAGTACTTC.

There are a few counts of this clonotype. V is TRBV20-1 and J is TRBJ2-7; 11 bases map to TRBD1. CDR3 length equals 14 residues. V shed 0 bases and J 6 bases; nucleotides not matched to a gene: 4. The V gene's germline CDR1 is DFQATT and CDR2 SNEGSKA (reference sequence). CDR3: CSARDHGTGGEQYF. For the CDR3, the DNA is TGCAGTGCTAGAGATCACGGGACAGGGGGCGAGCAGTACTTC.

This clonotype appeared many times. The rearrangement links TRBV7-2 to TRBJ2-5; D not certain. The V end was cut by 1 base, the J end by 4 bases, with 10 bases between. This CDR3 has 14 amino acids. Germline V gene sequence: CDR1 SGHTA, CDR2 FQGNSA. CDR3 nucleotides: TGTGCCAGCAGCTTAGTTGCAACCGCAGAGACCCAGTACTTC. Residues: CASSLVATAETQYF.

Notes on this clonotype: This sequence may be a read error, since a much larger clone differs from it by one base. The V and J genes are TRBV5-1 and TRBJ2-5; the D is unclear. From germline, CDR1 is SGHRS and CDR2 YFSETQ. The CDR3 consists of 14 residues. CDR3 sequence (DNA): TGCGCCAGCGGCTTGAAGGGTTTGAGGGAGACCCAGTACTTC. It yields the protein CASGLKGLRETQYF.

The V and J genes are TRBV30 and TRBJ1-5; D not resolved. CDR3 length equals 13 residues. Trimming pared 2 bases from V and 4 bases from J, leaving 9 bases between. The V gene's germline CDR1 is GTSNPN and CDR2 SVGIG (reference sequence). Here the CDR3 DNA reads TGTGCCTGGAGTCCGAGAACTAATCAGCCCCAGCATTTT. Its translation is CAWSPRTNQPQHF.

V is TRBV29-1 and J is TRBJ1-4; D is ambiguous. CDR3 length equals 11 residues. The germline V gene encodes CDR1 SQVTM and CDR2 ANQGSEA. V was clipped by 4 bases and J by 11 bases, with 11 bases between them. As DNA, the CDR3 is TGCAGCGTTGTAACTCTAGGGAAACTGTTTTTT. Residues: CSVVTLGKLFF.

The chain links TRBV28 to TRBJ1-6; no reliable D call. This CDR3 is built from 13 residues. The germline V gene encodes CDR1 MDHEN and CDR2 SYDVKM. The chain's CDR3 is CAGRGSYNSPLHF. Here the CDR3 DNA reads TGTGCAGGGCGTGGGTCCTATAATTCACCCCTCCACTTT.

This clonotype was observed a few times. V usage is TRBV2 and J usage is TRBJ2-7; D may match TRBD1 or TRBD2 (5 bases each). Germline CDR1 is SNHLY and CDR2 is FYNNEI. The length of the CDR3 is 15 residues. The ends were cut back, 5 bases at V and 0 bases at J, with 14 bases in the middle. The CDR3 reads CASSFGIGASYEQYF. DNA for the CDR3: TGTGCCAGCAGTTTCGGGATAGGGGCCTCCTACGAGCAGTACTTC.

This chain joins TRBV6-5 and TRBJ1-2; tentative D call: TRBD1 (5 bases). The CDR3 consists of 15 residues. The V end lost 6 bases, the J end lost 4 bases, and 18 bases lay between the germline ends. Germline V CDR1 and CDR2: MNHEY, SVGAGI. CDR3 sequence: CASSKDRGSTYGYTF. DNA for the CDR3: TGTGCCAGCAGCAAAGATCGGGGCAGCACCTATGGCTACACCTTC.

The chain is built from TRBV27 and TRBJ1-5; D is ambiguous. Germline CDR1 is MNHEY and CDR2 is SMNVEV (reference sequence). CDR3 size: 17 residues. The V end lost 4 bases, the J end lost 7 bases, and 23 bases lay between the germline ends. The CDR3 DNA follows: TGTGCCAGCAGTTCGCGCGCCTCCTTGGGTTCATGGCAGCCCCAGCATTTT. Its protein is CASSSRASLGSWQPQHF.

This clonotype was seen a few times. This sequence joins TRBV20-1 and TRBJ2-7; D is possibly TRBD2 (5 bases). V was cut by 1 base and J by 1 base, with 14 bases left in between. The CDR3 extends over 15 amino acids. CDR1 DFQATT and CDR2 SNEGSKA come from the germline V gene (reference sequence). The CDR3 is CSARGVGVVSYEQYF. CDR3 DNA: TGCAGTGCTAGAGGGGTCGGGGTGGTTTCCTACGAGCAGTACTTC.

V gene TRBV6-2 or TRBV6-3 combines with J gene TRBJ1-1, with a possible D match to TRBD1 (6 bases). The V gene's germline CDR1 is MNHEY and CDR2 SVGEGT. This CDR3 region has 15 residues. With 0 bases removed from V and 5 bases from J, the gap between germline ends came to 13 bases. The chain's CDR3 is CASSYSSTGRTEAFF. The CDR3 DNA is TGTGCCAGCAGTTACTCGAGCACAGGGCGGACTGAAGCTTTCTTT.

The chain combines TRBV28 with TRBJ2-1; D unclear. V was cut by 10 bases and J by 3 bases, with 7 bases left in between. Germline-derived CDR1 and CDR2 are MDHEN and SYDVKM. The CDR3 has 11 residues. This chain's CDR3 is CATLDYNEQFF. As DNA, the CDR3 is TGTGCCACTCTAGACTACAATGAGCAGTTCTTC.

The genes are TRBV11-2 and TRBJ2-1; TRBD2 agrees at 8 bases. After removal of 5 bases from V and 6 bases from J, the junction contained 9 bases not matched to a gene. Germline V gives CDR1 SGHAT, CDR2 FQNNGV. This CDR3 comprises 15 residues. CDR3 region: CASSHAGGAGNEQFF. The CDR3, as DNA: TGTGCCAGCAGCCATGCCGGGGGGGCCGGCAATGAGCAGTTCTTC.

A few counts support this clonotype. The junction departs from germline at one end; a sequencing error may be responsible. The rearrangement joins TRBV7-2 to TRBJ1-4, with D perhaps matching TRBD1 (6 bases). CDR3 length equals 20 residues. Germline V gene sequence: CDR1 SGHTA, CDR2 FQGNSA. The chain's CDR3 is CASSLAGGHKRVTTNEKLFF. The CDR3 DNA reads TGTGCCAGCAGCTTAGCTGGGGGACATAAAAGGGTTACAACTAATGAAAAGCTGTTTTTT.

This clonotype came up a few times. V and J are TRBV5-1 and TRBJ2-1; 8 bases are shared with TRBD2. The CDR3 length is 15 residues. Per the germline V gene, CDR1 is SGHRS and CDR2 is YFSETQ. Trimming took 4 bases from V and 6 from J; bases not matched to a gene: 9. The CDR3 nucleotides read TGCGCCAGCAGCCTGGGACTAGTTGATGGCAATGAGCAGTTCTTC. Its protein is CASSLGLVDGNEQFF.

This clonotype has only a few counts. The CDR3 reads CASSSGVQNNEQFF. The CDR3 DNA sequence: TGTGCCAGCAGCTCAGGGGTACAGAACAATGAGCAGTTCTTC. The chain couples TRBV7-9 to TRBJ2-1; D is possibly TRBD1 (6 bases). Germline CDR1 is SEHNR and CDR2 is FQNEAQ (reference sequence). V was cut by 4 bases and J by 5 bases, with 12 bases left in between. The CDR3 spans 14 residues.

This clonotype was detected ten times or more. The V gene is TRBV29-1, the J gene TRBJ2-5, with 8 bases identical to TRBD1. Trimming took 7 bases from V and 5 from J; bases not matched to a gene: 9. The CDR3 is 13 residues long. Germline assignment: CDR1 SQVTM and CDR2 ANQGSEA. The CDR3 DNA is TGCAGCGCTTTGGACAGGGCAGGGGAGACCCAGTACTTC. Translation: CSALDRAGETQYF.

A few counts support this clonotype. V and J are TRBV7-9 and TRBJ2-7; 8 nucleotides match TRBD1. The CDR3 is 14 amino acids. CDR1 is SEHNR and CDR2 is FQNEAQ in the germline V gene (reference sequence). V dropped 4 bases and J dropped 4; count of bases not matched to a gene: 6. Here the CDR3 reads CASSSQDRAYEQYF. As DNA, the CDR3 is TGTGCCAGCAGCTCACAGGACAGGGCATACGAGCAGTACTTC. The full variable domain, in which reference TRBV7-9 and TRBJ2-7 provide the parts outside the CDR3, is DTGVSQNPRHKITKRGQNVTFRCDPISEHNRLYWYRQTLGQGPEFLTYFQNEAQLEKSRLLSDRFSAERPKGSFSTLEIQRTEQGDSAMYLCASSSQDRAYEQYFGPGTRLTVT.

This clonotype occurred a few times. The chain is built from TRBV12-3 or TRBV12-4 and TRBJ2-1, with TRBD2 matching over 14 bases. The CDR3 runs 15 residues. V gave up 5 bases and J gave up 8 bases; unmatched junction bases: 5. In DNA, the CDR3 is TGTGCCAGCAGTCCCCGACTAGCGGGGGGGGATGAGCAGTTCTTC. Amino acids: CASSPRLAGGDEQFF.

This clonotype was seen only a few times. This chain links TRBV2 with TRBJ2-5; 8 nucleotides agree with TRBD2. V was clipped by 2 bases and J by 4 bases; unmatched bases: 6. Germline lookup yields CDR1 SNHLY and CDR2 FYNNEI. The CDR3 consists of 15 residues. The CDR3 bases are TGTGCCAGCAGTGAAAAGCGGGGGCGTGGAGAGACCCAGTACTTC. Residues: CASSEKRGRGETQYF.

This clonotype came up a few times. In DNA form, the CDR3 reads TGTGCCAGCAGTTTTCCCGCGGGACACGATAAAACGGATGAGCAGTTCTTC. As protein: CASSFPAGHDKTDEQFF. The rearrangement links TRBV12-3 or TRBV12-4 to TRBJ2-1; D is tentatively TRBD1 or TRBD2 (6 bases each). V shed 3 bases and J shed 8 bases, with 23 bases lying between them. The CDR3 extends over 17 amino acids.

This clonotype came up a few times. V gene TRBV7-9 combines with J gene TRBJ2-5, with D perhaps TRBD1 (8 bases). Germline assignment: CDR1 SEHNR and CDR2 FQNEAQ (reference sequence). CDR3 length: 15 amino acids. Trimming left V 5 bases short and J 5 bases short, with 18 bases between. The CDR3 loop reads CASSARQGRGETQYF. The CDR3 nucleotides are TGTGCCAGCAGCGCACGACAGGGGAGGGGGGAGACCCAGTACTTC.

V usage is TRBV27 and J usage is TRBJ2-7; D is possibly TRBD2 (5 bases). Germline CDR1 is MNHEY and CDR2 is SMNVEV (reference sequence). This CDR3 comprises 14 residues. Between the trimmed V and J ends, which lost 5 bases and 4 bases, there was a span of 15 bases. The DNA of the CDR3 is TGTGCCAGCAGTCACCCGGTGCCGGGGTACGAGCAGTACTTC. Translating it yields CASSHPVPGYEQYF.

The genes are TRBV5-1 and TRBJ1-2, with D unresolved. V dropped 0 bases and J dropped 4 bases, with 19 bases sitting between them. Looked up from germline, CDR1 is SGHRS and CDR2 is YFSETQ. This CDR3 is built from 17 residues. The CDR3 coding sequence is TGCGCCAGCAGCTTGGTGGGGAGCGAAAGGATCATCTATGGCTACACCTTC. It translates to CASSLVGSERIIYGYTF. The full variable domain, in which reference TRBV5-1 and TRBJ1-2 provide the parts outside the CDR3, is KAGVTQTPRYLIKTRGQQVTLSCSPISGHRSVSWYQQTPGQGLQFLFEYFSETQRNKGNFPGRFSGRQFSNSRSEMNVSTLELGDSALYLCASSLVGSERIIYGYTFGSGTRLTVV.

V gene TRBV24-1 combines with J gene TRBJ2-3; maybe TRBD1 (6 bases). CDR3 length: 13 amino acids. The V end was cut by 3 bases, the J end by 9 bases, with 12 bases between. Germline V lookup: CDR1 KGHDR, CDR2 SFDVKD. The CDR3 DNA reads TGTGCCACCAGTGATACCCGACAGGACACGCAGTATTTT. It translates to CATSDTRQDTQYF.

V usage is TRBV20-1 and J usage is TRBJ1-2, with D possibly TRBD1 on 6 matching bases. V was cut by 1 base and J by 6 bases, with 15 bases left in between. The CDR3 is 14 residues long. Per the germline V gene, CDR1 is DFQATT and CDR2 is SNEGSKA (reference sequence). The CDR3 is CSARVPGQIDGYTF. The DNA of the CDR3 is TGCAGTGCTAGAGTGCCGGGACAAATAGATGGCTACACCTTC.

The V gene is TRBV27, the J gene TRBJ1-6; possible D gene TRBD1, 6 bases. CDR3 length: 12 amino acids. V was cut by 6 bases and J by 6 bases, with 6 bases left in between. In germline, CDR1 is MNHEY, CDR2 SMNVEV (reference sequence). The CDR3 nucleotides are TGTGCCAGCAGCAGGGGTAATTCACCCCTCCACTTT. Protein sequence: CASSRGNSPLHF.

CDR3 coding DNA: TGTGCCAGCAGCGTAGAGGAGGGCGGGTTTGGCTACACCTTC. Its protein product is CASSVEEGGFGYTF. V and J are TRBV7-9 and TRBJ1-2; D call uncertain. Per germline, CDR1 SEHNR and CDR2 FQNEAQ (reference sequence). V was shortened by 5 bases and J by 7 bases, with 17 bases between the two germline ends. There are 14 residues in the CDR3.

There are a few counts of this clonotype. Being one base from a much bigger clone, this may be a read error. The chain recombines TRBV7-8 with TRBJ1-5; 10 bases fit TRBD1. CDR3 length: 14 residues. V trimming: 5 bases; J trimming: 4 bases; junction bases outside the gene matches: 2. Germline values: CDR1 SGHVS, CDR2 FQNEAQ. This chain's CDR3 is CASSMGQGNQPQHF. The DNA of the CDR3 is TGTGCCAGCAGCATGGGACAGGGGAATCAGCCCCAGCATTTT.

In its sample, this clonotype was seen a few times. The V call is TRBV4-2, the J call TRBJ2-1; the match to TRBD2 covers 11 bases. This CDR3 is built from 15 residues. The germline V gene has CDR1 LGHNA and CDR2 YNFKEQ. V lost 2 bases to trimming and J lost 7 bases; unmatched junction nucleotides: 4. This chain's CDR3 is CASSQLAGGGNEQFF. The DNA of the CDR3 is TGTGCCAGCAGCCAACTAGCGGGGGGCGGAAATGAGCAGTTCTTC.